This is a list of T cell receptor beta chains from one sample in a study of blood T cell repertoires in COVID-19. Method: immunoSEQ multiplex PCR; TCRdb's copy keeps in-frame clones and lacks some. Of about 73,000 clones in the sample, 90% were seen once. Sequenced sample: peripheral blood. All receptors derive from a woman aged 80 or over with active or convalescent COVID-19. CDR3s include the opening cysteine and the closing phenylalanine or tryptophan. The D gene is left open where the match is weak.

V,length,J,D,CDR3,DNA
TRBV5-1,14,TRBJ2-3,.,CASSLELAVDTQYF,TGCGCCAGCAGCTTGGAACTAGCTGTAGATACGCAGTATTTT
TRBV11-2,12,TRBJ1-2,TRBD1,CASSSQGNGYTF,TGTGCCAGCAGCTCACAGGGGAACGGCTACACCTTC
TRBV30,15,TRBJ1-6,TRBD1,CAWGQGSSYNSPLHF,TGTGCCTGGGGACAGGGTAGCTCCTATAATTCACCCCTCCACTTT
TRBV11-2,13,TRBJ1-1,.,CASSLGGLTEAFF,TGTGCCAGCAGCTTAGGAGGGTTAACTGAAGCTTTCTTT
TRBV7-2,13,TRBJ1-1,TRBD1,CASSLGTGTEAFF,TGTGCCAGCAGCCTCGGGACAGGGACTGAAGCTTTCTTT
TRBV21-1,14,TRBJ2-7,.,CARRQGTGSYEQYF,TGTGCCAGAAGACAGGGAACGGGATCCTACGAGCAGTACTTC
TRBV30,12,TRBJ1-5,.,CAGGVGNQPQHF,TGTGCCGGAGGTGTAGGCAATCAGCCCCAGCATTTT
TRBV6-1,13,TRBJ2-5,.,CASSDPGQETQYF,TGTGCCAGCAGTGATCCGGGTCAAGAGACCCAGTACTTC
TRBV28,15,TRBJ1-2,TRBD1,CASSSLGQNNYGYTF,TGTGCCAGCAGTTCATTGGGACAGAATAACTATGGCTACACCTTC
TRBV27,16,TRBJ1-2,TRBD1,CASSLSRQGARSGYTF,TGTGCCAGCAGTTTATCCCGACAGGGGGCCAGGAGCGGCTACACCTTC
TRBV3-1/TRBV3-2,20,TRBJ2-7,TRBD2,CASSQDYHRGGRQKAYEQYF,TGTGCCAGCAGCCAAGATTACCATCGGGGGGGCCGGCAAAAGGCCTACGAGCAGTACTTC